Listed below are T cell receptor beta chains from one sample, sequenced in a study of regulatory T cells in long-lasting Graves disease. TCRdb re-derived calls from the multiplex PCR reads in MiXCR, one entry per CDR3 protein. Found here are roughly 260,000 distinct CDR3 sequences, 18% of them singletons; the top ten hold 14%. These same records also appear under a second study, on T cells in Graves' hyperthyroidism and ophthalmopathy.

The sequences come from peripheral blood mononuclear cells (PBMCs), collected at new diagnosis, from a patient treated with antithyroid drugs. The receptors stem from a woman between 25 and 40 years old with Graves disease. CDR3s include the opening cysteine and the closing phenylalanine or tryptophan. A D gene is named only where the DNA matches it firmly. The size of a clone is reported for some rows only, either as once, few or many, or as a class for expanded clones.

d_gene: TRBD1
j_gene: TRBJ1-1
v_gene: TRBV10-2
abundance: many
CDR3nt: TGCGCCAGCACCGAGACAGGGAAGGGTACCGATTCTTTCTTT
CDR3aa: CASTETGKGTDSFF

d_gene: TRBD2
j_gene: TRBJ2-7
v_gene: TRBV5-1
abundance: few
CDR3nt: TGCGCCAGCAGTTATTTTACTAGCGGGGGATCCTACGAGCAGTACTTC
CDR3aa: CASSYFTSGGSYEQYF

d_gene: .
j_gene: TRBJ1-2
v_gene: TRBV4-2
abundance: few
CDR3nt: TGTGCCAGCAGCCAAGAGTTTCAGAAATATGGCTACACCTTC
CDR3aa: CASSQEFQKYGYTF

d_gene: .
j_gene: TRBJ1-1
v_gene: TRBV7-3
abundance: .
CDR3nt: TGTGCCAGCAGCTCCGACTTTAACACTGAAGCTTTCTTT
CDR3aa: CASSSDFNTEAFF

d_gene: TRBD2
j_gene: TRBJ2-3
v_gene: TRBV20-1
abundance: many
CDR3nt: TGCAGTGCTAAAGGACTAGCGGGAGCAGATACGCAGTATTTT
CDR3aa: CSAKGLAGADTQYF

d_gene: TRBD2
j_gene: TRBJ2-5
v_gene: TRBV11-2
abundance: many
CDR3nt: TGTGCCAGCAGCCAGACTAGCGGTCACGAAGAGACCCAGTACTTC
CDR3aa: CASSQTSGHEETQYF

d_gene: .
j_gene: TRBJ1-1
v_gene: TRBV10-2
abundance: few
CDR3nt: TGCGCCAGCCGGGACACAACGAACACTGAAGCTTTCTTT
CDR3aa: CASRDTTNTEAFF

d_gene: TRBD1
j_gene: TRBJ2-2
v_gene: TRBV6-1
abundance: .
CDR3nt: TGTGCCAGTGGGGACAGGGTTGCGTCCGGGGAGCTGTTTTTT
CDR3aa: CASGDRVASGELFF

d_gene: TRBD1
j_gene: TRBJ1-5
v_gene: TRBV5-1
abundance: many
CDR3nt: TGTGCCAGCAGCTTAGGAGGGGGCGCGCCACAGCCCCAGCATTTT
CDR3aa: CASSLGGGAPQPQHF

d_gene: .
j_gene: TRBJ2-7
v_gene: TRBV9
abundance: few
CDR3nt: TGTGCCAGCAGCGTAGGGGGGGCGGTTCGGGACGAGCAGTACTTC
CDR3aa: CASSVGGAVRDEQYF

d_gene: TRBD1
j_gene: TRBJ1-5
v_gene: TRBV6-1
abundance: many
CDR3nt: TGTGCCAGCAGTCCCCCGGAGGACAGGCGGGCGACCAATCAGCCCCAGCATTTT
CDR3aa: CASSPPEDRRATNQPQHF

d_gene: .
j_gene: TRBJ1-6
v_gene: TRBV14
abundance: .
CDR3nt: TGTGCCAGCAGCCAAGACGCAGGACTTGCACCCCTCCACTTT
CDR3aa: CASSQDAGLAPLHF

d_gene: TRBD1
j_gene: TRBJ1-2
v_gene: TRBV20-1
abundance: many
CDR3nt: TGCAGTGCCCTAGGGGGACAGGGAGACTATGGCTACACCTTC
CDR3aa: CSALGGQGDYGYTF

d_gene: .
j_gene: TRBJ1-1
v_gene: TRBV6-5
abundance: many
CDR3nt: TGTGCCAGCAGTTACAATCTGAACACTGAAGCTTTCTTT
CDR3aa: CASSYNLNTEAFF

d_gene: TRBD1
j_gene: TRBJ2-1
v_gene: TRBV6-4
abundance: few
CDR3nt: TGTGCCAGCAGTGCGACAGGGTCGGTGGGCTACAATGAGCAGTTCTTC
CDR3aa: CASSATGSVGYNEQFF

d_gene: .
j_gene: TRBJ1-1
v_gene: TRBV28
abundance: .
CDR3nt: TGTGCCAGCACACCCCGGTTCATGAGCACTGAAGCTTTCTTT
CDR3aa: CASTPRFMSTEAFF

d_gene: .
j_gene: TRBJ1-1
v_gene: TRBV4-2
abundance: many
CDR3nt: TGTGCCAGCAGCCAAGATGCACTTGCGGGTAGTGTGGCTTTCTTT
CDR3aa: CASSQDALAGSVAFF

d_gene: .
j_gene: TRBJ2-1
v_gene: TRBV19
abundance: few
CDR3nt: TGTGCCAGTAGTATAGGGGGGGGGCCTGCAAACAATGAGCAGTTCTTC
CDR3aa: CASSIGGGPANNEQFF

d_gene: .
j_gene: TRBJ1-2
v_gene: TRBV20-1
abundance: many
CDR3nt: TGCAGTGTCCGGACGCGCCTTGGCTACACCTTC
CDR3aa: CSVRTRLGYTF

d_gene: TRBD2
j_gene: TRBJ2-7
v_gene: TRBV20-1
abundance: .
CDR3nt: TGCAGTGCTAGAGTTAGCGGGGAAGAGCAGTACTTC
CDR3aa: CSARVSGEEQYF

d_gene: TRBD1
j_gene: TRBJ1-2
v_gene: TRBV29-1
abundance: many
CDR3nt: TGCAGCGTTGCAGGGGGAGATGGCTACACCTTC
CDR3aa: CSVAGGDGYTF

d_gene: .
j_gene: TRBJ2-1
v_gene: TRBV3-1
abundance: many
CDR3nt: TGTGCCAGCAGCCAGGGGTACGGTGAGCAGTTCTTC
CDR3aa: CASSQGYGEQFF

d_gene: TRBD2
j_gene: TRBJ2-1
v_gene: TRBV2
abundance: .
CDR3nt: TGTGCCAGCAGTAAGACTAGCGGGTCATTCTCCTACAATGAGCAGTTCTTC
CDR3aa: CASSKTSGSFSYNEQFF

d_gene: .
j_gene: TRBJ1-2
v_gene: TRBV6-1
abundance: many
CDR3nt: TGTGCCAGCAGCCCACAGACTAACTATGGCTACACCTTC
CDR3aa: CASSPQTNYGYTF

d_gene: TRBD1
j_gene: TRBJ1-1
v_gene: TRBV29-1
abundance: many
CDR3nt: TGCAGCGTTGGACAGGGGTCCACTGAAGCTTTCTTT
CDR3aa: CSVGQGSTEAFF

d_gene: TRBD2
j_gene: TRBJ2-3
v_gene: TRBV2
abundance: .
CDR3nt: TGTGCCAGCAGCCAAAGACTAGCGGGGGCCTCAGATACGCAGTATTTT
CDR3aa: CASSQRLAGASDTQYF

d_gene: TRBD2
j_gene: TRBJ2-1
v_gene: TRBV4-1
abundance: many
CDR3nt: TGTGCCAGCAGCCAAGTTGAGCGGGGGGATTACAATGAGCAGTTCTTC
CDR3aa: CASSQVERGDYNEQFF

d_gene: .
j_gene: TRBJ1-1
v_gene: TRBV20-1
abundance: .
CDR3nt: TGCAGTGCTGTGGGACACTCGATCACTGAAGCTTTCTTT
CDR3aa: CSAVGHSITEAFF

d_gene: TRBD2
j_gene: TRBJ2-1
v_gene: TRBV7-7
abundance: many
CDR3nt: TGTGCTAGCAGCCCGGGACTAGCGGGGGGGCTAGGCAATGAGCAGTTCTTC
CDR3aa: CASSPGLAGGLGNEQFF

d_gene: .
j_gene: TRBJ1-1
v_gene: TRBV18
abundance: many
CDR3nt: TGTGCCAGCTCACCTGCAGGAGCAGGGAGTTACACTGAAGCTTTCTTT
CDR3aa: CASSPAGAGSYTEAFF

d_gene: .
j_gene: TRBJ2-1
v_gene: TRBV7-9
abundance: many
CDR3nt: TGTGCCAGCAAGCAAACCGAGCAGTTCTTC
CDR3aa: CASKQTEQFF

d_gene: .
j_gene: TRBJ2-6
v_gene: TRBV5-5
abundance: many
CDR3nt: TGTGCCAGCAGTCTGATCAGTTCCTCTGGGGCCAACGTCCTGACTTTC
CDR3aa: CASSLISSSGANVLTF